A selection of T cell receptor beta chains follows, all from one sample in a study of cytomegalovirus exposure and HLA in healthy donors. Libraries were prepared by immunoSEQ multiplex PCR; TCRdb keeps only in-frame clonotypes and omits some of them. The sample shows 260,000 or so clones, roughly 90% of them seen only once. Source material: PBMCs. These receptors came from a woman younger than 35 in good health and CMV-seronegative. Each CDR3 is given with its conserved first and last residue. Each record gives: V gene, D gene, J gene, clone size, CDR3 protein, CDR3 DNA. D genes are given only for firm matches. Rows may omit the clone size; those that give it use once, few, many or a size class.

V gene: TRBV28
D gene: .
J gene: TRBJ2-7
clone size: .
CDR3 protein: CASSRRDNSYEQYF
CDR3 DNA: TGTGCCAGCAGTCGCCGGGACAACTCCTACGAGCAGTACTTC

V gene: TRBV28
D gene: .
J gene: TRBJ1-4
clone size: .
CDR3 protein: CASSIRSSNEKLFF
CDR3 DNA: TGTGCCAGCAGTATCCGCTCGAGTAATGAAAAACTGTTTTTT

V gene: TRBV18
D gene: TRBD2
J gene: TRBJ2-1
clone size: .
CDR3 protein: CASSQGLAGDVEQFF
CDR3 DNA: TGTGCCAGCTCACAGGGACTAGCGGGAGACGTTGAGCAGTTCTTC

V gene: TRBV6-5
D gene: .
J gene: TRBJ1-1
clone size: once
CDR3 protein: CASRGNTEAFF
CDR3 DNA: TGTGCCAGCCGGGGGAACACTGAAGCTTTCTTT

V gene: TRBV7-7
D gene: .
J gene: TRBJ2-5
clone size: .
CDR3 protein: CASSRSETQETQYF
CDR3 DNA: TGTGCCAGCAGCCGGAGCGAAACCCAAGAGACCCAGTACTTC

V gene: TRBV27
D gene: .
J gene: TRBJ1-2
clone size: .
CDR3 protein: CASSSPQGFYGYTF
CDR3 DNA: TGTGCCAGCAGTTCCCCACAGGGTTTTTATGGCTACACCTTC

V gene: TRBV21-1
D gene: .
J gene: TRBJ2-1
clone size: .
CDR3 protein: CASSTGSGSSNEQFF
CDR3 DNA: TGTGCCAGCAGCACCGGTAGCGGGAGTAGCAATGAGCAGTTCTTC

V gene: TRBV6-6
D gene: TRBD1
J gene: TRBJ2-7
clone size: .
CDR3 protein: CASRTGQGAYEQYF
CDR3 DNA: TGTGCCAGCAGAACCGGACAGGGCGCCTACGAGCAGTACTTC

V gene: TRBV28
D gene: TRBD1
J gene: TRBJ1-6
clone size: once
CDR3 protein: CASSSLTGRGSPLHF
CDR3 DNA: TGTGCCAGCAGTTCGCTGACAGGGCGTGGTTCACCCCTCCACTTT

V gene: TRBV9
D gene: TRBD1
J gene: TRBJ1-6
clone size: .
CDR3 protein: CASSEGTVTYNSPLHF
CDR3 DNA: TGTGCCAGCAGCGAGGGGACAGTTACTTATAATTCACCCCTCCACTTT

V gene: TRBV29-1
D gene: .
J gene: TRBJ1-4
clone size: .
CDR3 protein: CSVRAGEEKLFF
CDR3 DNA: TGCAGCGTCCGCGCAGGGGAGGAAAAACTGTTTTTT

V gene: TRBV7-6
D gene: TRBD2
J gene: TRBJ2-7
clone size: once
CDR3 protein: CASSSAGLATKYSYEQYF
CDR3 DNA: TGTGCCAGCAGCTCAGCGGGGCTGGCAACCAAATACTCCTACGAGCAGTACTTC

V gene: TRBV4-1
D gene: .
J gene: TRBJ1-1
clone size: .
CDR3 protein: CASSGTTLNTEAFF
CDR3 DNA: TGCGCCAGCAGCGGTACAACCTTGAACACTGAAGCTTTCTTT

V gene: TRBV9
D gene: TRBD1
J gene: TRBJ2-2
clone size: .
CDR3 protein: CASSVRIRDRNTGELFF
CDR3 DNA: TGTGCCAGCAGCGTACGCATCAGGGACAGAAACACCGGGGAGCTGTTTTTT

V gene: TRBV7-9
D gene: .
J gene: TRBJ1-5
clone size: few
CDR3 protein: CASSQLTGNQPQHF
CDR3 DNA: TGTGCCAGCAGCCAACTGACAGGAAATCAGCCCCAGCATTTT

V gene: TRBV7-9
D gene: TRBD2
J gene: TRBJ2-1
clone size: .
CDR3 protein: CASSLAPAGVEQFF
CDR3 DNA: TGTGCCAGCAGCTTAGCCCCCGCGGGAGTTGAGCAGTTCTTC

V gene: TRBV7-8
D gene: .
J gene: TRBJ1-2
clone size: .
CDR3 protein: CASSLRANYGYTF
CDR3 DNA: TGTGCCAGCAGCTTACGGGCTAACTATGGCTACACCTTC

V gene: TRBV23-1
D gene: .
J gene: TRBJ1-2
clone size: .
CDR3 protein: CAILNLGGYTF
CDR3 DNA: TGCGCCATCCTCAATCTCGGGGGCTACACCTTC

V gene: TRBV27
D gene: TRBD2
J gene: TRBJ2-2
clone size: .
CDR3 protein: CASFGGVRTGELFF
CDR3 DNA: TGTGCCAGTTTTGGGGGGGTCCGCACCGGGGAGCTGTTTTTT

V gene: TRBV28
D gene: TRBD1
J gene: TRBJ2-7
clone size: .
CDR3 protein: CASSFGGGQGWDEQYF
CDR3 DNA: TGTGCCAGCAGTTTTGGGGGGGGACAGGGTTGGGACGAGCAGTACTTC

V gene: TRBV4-1
D gene: .
J gene: TRBJ2-7
clone size: .
CDR3 protein: CASSQAAMGYEQYF
CDR3 DNA: TGCGCCAGCAGCCAAGCAGCGATGGGTTACGAGCAGTACTTC

V gene: TRBV4-2
D gene: .
J gene: TRBJ1-3
clone size: .
CDR3 protein: CASSQGQGNSGNTIYF
CDR3 DNA: TGTGCCAGCAGCCAAGGTCAGGGGAACTCTGGAAACACCATATATTTT

V gene: TRBV27
D gene: TRBD1
J gene: TRBJ1-2
clone size: .
CDR3 protein: CASSPIGQGARGYTF
CDR3 DNA: TGTGCCAGCAGTCCTATTGGACAGGGGGCTCGTGGCTACACCTTC

V gene: TRBV18
D gene: .
J gene: TRBJ1-2
clone size: .
CDR3 protein: CASSPTENGYTF
CDR3 DNA: TGTGCCAGCTCACCTACGGAGAATGGCTACACCTTC

V gene: TRBV5-1
D gene: .
J gene: TRBJ1-1
clone size: .
CDR3 protein: CASKAGPSAGTEAFF
CDR3 DNA: TGCGCCAGCAAAGCGGGACCGTCCGCGGGAACTGAAGCTTTCTTT

V gene: TRBV7-8
D gene: .
J gene: TRBJ2-3
clone size: .
CDR3 protein: CASSQDTGTDTQYF
CDR3 DNA: TGTGCCAGCAGCCAGGACACTGGCACAGATACGCAGTATTTT

V gene: TRBV6-1
D gene: .
J gene: TRBJ1-5
clone size: .
CDR3 protein: CASGPGGFTNQPQHF
CDR3 DNA: TGTGCCAGCGGACCAGGAGGGTTCACAAATCAGCCCCAGCATTTT

V gene: TRBV5-4
D gene: .
J gene: TRBJ2-7
clone size: .
CDR3 protein: CASSSTGSAYEQYF
CDR3 DNA: TGTGCCAGCAGCTCGACAGGCAGCGCCTACGAGCAGTACTTC

V gene: TRBV28
D gene: .
J gene: TRBJ1-6
clone size: .
CDR3 protein: CAASRAGASPLHF
CDR3 DNA: TGTGCCGCCTCGAGGGCAGGGGCTTCACCCCTCCACTTT

V gene: TRBV9
D gene: .
J gene: TRBJ2-2
clone size: .
CDR3 protein: CASSARLGNTGELFF
CDR3 DNA: TGTGCCAGCAGCGCTAGACTCGGGAACACCGGGGAGCTGTTTTTT

V gene: TRBV30
D gene: .
J gene: TRBJ1-3
clone size: .
CDR3 protein: CAWSWGPGAGNTIYF
CDR3 DNA: TGTGCCTGGAGCTGGGGCCCAGGGGCTGGAAACACCATATATTTT

V gene: TRBV29-1
D gene: .
J gene: TRBJ2-7
clone size: .
CDR3 protein: CSVTNRVSEQYF
CDR3 DNA: TGCAGCGTAACCAACAGGGTAAGCGAGCAGTACTTC

V gene: TRBV30
D gene: .
J gene: TRBJ1-1
clone size: .
CDR3 protein: CAWSISDTSNTEAFF
CDR3 DNA: TGTGCCTGGAGCATTTCGGACACCTCGAACACTGAAGCTTTCTTT

V gene: TRBV29-1
D gene: TRBD1
J gene: TRBJ2-2
clone size: .
CDR3 protein: CSVQQGSTGELFF
CDR3 DNA: TGCAGCGTTCAACAGGGGAGCACCGGGGAGCTGTTTTTT

V gene: TRBV4-1
D gene: TRBD2
J gene: TRBJ2-5
clone size: .
CDR3 protein: CASSQDGTSEETQYF
CDR3 DNA: TGCGCCAGCAGCCAAGACGGGACTAGCGAAGAGACCCAGTACTTC

V gene: TRBV28
D gene: .
J gene: TRBJ2-3
clone size: .
CDR3 protein: CASSFRADTQYF
CDR3 DNA: TGTGCCAGCAGCTTCAGGGCAGATACGCAGTATTTT

V gene: TRBV6-1
D gene: .
J gene: TRBJ2-7
clone size: once
CDR3 protein: CASSERQVLKQYF
CDR3 DNA: TGTGCCAGCAGTGAAAGACAGGTGTTAAAGCAGTACTTC

V gene: TRBV15
D gene: .
J gene: TRBJ2-6
clone size: once
CDR3 protein: CATSRGPGAGANVLTF
CDR3 DNA: TGTGCCACCAGCAGAGGCCCAGGGGCTGGGGCCAACGTCCTGACTTTC

V gene: TRBV18
D gene: TRBD2
J gene: TRBJ2-7
clone size: once
CDR3 protein: CASSLTSGSNLYEQYF
CDR3 DNA: TGTGCCAGCTCACTCACTAGCGGGAGTAATCTCTACGAGCAGTACTTC

V gene: TRBV6-5
D gene: TRBD1
J gene: TRBJ1-2
clone size: few
CDR3 protein: CASSTGGGGYTF
CDR3 DNA: TGTGCCAGCAGTACAGGGGGCGGTGGCTACACCTTC

V gene: TRBV10-1
D gene: .
J gene: TRBJ1-1
clone size: .
CDR3 protein: CASSPSGGDPEAFF
CDR3 DNA: TGCGCCAGCTCTCCGTCGGGGGGCGATCCTGAAGCTTTCTTT

V gene: TRBV10-1
D gene: .
J gene: TRBJ1-5
clone size: .
CDR3 protein: CASSDSGPNQPQHF
CDR3 DNA: TGCGCCAGCAGTGATAGCGGCCCCAATCAGCCCCAGCATTTT